This T cell receptor (beta chain) was captured in a study of early T cells in non-severe SARS-CoV-2 infection (dated by TCRdb to the early 2020s). For the wider study: TCR sequencing used bulk RNA from unsorted whole blood, so alpha and beta chains could not be paired. The paper as a whole reports these results and caveats: VDJdb matching was skewed toward anti-spike CD8 responses and likely underestimated virus-specific expansions by missing private and CD4 specificities.

Library creation used 5' RACE. The sequencing machine was a NextSeq 500. The TCR library protocol attached unique molecular identifiers to individual cDNA molecules to correct for sequencing error and PCR bias. Both TCR alpha and beta chains were sequenced, and tight co-correlation was observed between alpha and beta sequence abundances in each sample. The paper's data handling went like this. Decombinator V4 was used to annotate the V gene, J gene and CDR3 of the TCR sequences. TCRs were defined as expanded if a significant change between any two time points was detected under a Poisson model with p below 0.0001. Abundances of TCRs were expressed as counts per million after normalisation to the total number of TCRs sequenced in each sample. VDJdb, accessed on 1 November 2021, was searched for TCRs annotated for CMV, EBV and SARS-CoV-2, and TCRs annotated for more than one antigen were excluded. Using fastp at Q25 and MiXCR, TCRdb reprocessed the public reads and kept productive beta chains. One record per CDR3 amino acid sequence lists the most common genes and DNA. TCRdb, not the original authors, processed these V and J calls. The sample yields 80,000 to 100,000 distinct CDR3 sequences; around 15% were counted once. The ten largest account for about 6.1% of the sample.

In regard to this clonotype: The antigen it binds to is not known. No quality values exist for individual bases; no much larger clone is one base distant.

Set within a cohort of healthcare workers in London, UK, this nested case-control study involved weekly PCR testing of nasopharyngeal swabs along with blood sampling. Healthcare workers were recruited between 23 and 31 March 2020, during the week of the UK lockdown, and were followed weekly for up to about 15 weeks. The clonotype comes from an adult who was a healthcare worker with PCR-confirmed SARS-CoV-2 infection or an uninfected control (not recorded which). Specimen: whole blood.

The CDR3 reads as follows: CASSPLAGGQGTDTQYF. The bases are TGTGCCAGCAGCCCTCTAGCGGGGGGGCAGGGCACAGATACGCAGTATTTT. This receptor chain uses TRBV7-6 and TRBJ2-3; the junction holds 12 bases that match TRBD2. CDR1 and CDR2 were assigned from the germline V gene as SGHVS and FNYEAQ. Trimming leaves V shorter by 5 bases and J shorter by 1 base, with the junction holding 7 bases beyond the gene matches. The CDR3 numbers 17 residues from cysteine through phenylalanine. The sequence is cut down to CDR3 DNA, 51 bases in frame from base 1.